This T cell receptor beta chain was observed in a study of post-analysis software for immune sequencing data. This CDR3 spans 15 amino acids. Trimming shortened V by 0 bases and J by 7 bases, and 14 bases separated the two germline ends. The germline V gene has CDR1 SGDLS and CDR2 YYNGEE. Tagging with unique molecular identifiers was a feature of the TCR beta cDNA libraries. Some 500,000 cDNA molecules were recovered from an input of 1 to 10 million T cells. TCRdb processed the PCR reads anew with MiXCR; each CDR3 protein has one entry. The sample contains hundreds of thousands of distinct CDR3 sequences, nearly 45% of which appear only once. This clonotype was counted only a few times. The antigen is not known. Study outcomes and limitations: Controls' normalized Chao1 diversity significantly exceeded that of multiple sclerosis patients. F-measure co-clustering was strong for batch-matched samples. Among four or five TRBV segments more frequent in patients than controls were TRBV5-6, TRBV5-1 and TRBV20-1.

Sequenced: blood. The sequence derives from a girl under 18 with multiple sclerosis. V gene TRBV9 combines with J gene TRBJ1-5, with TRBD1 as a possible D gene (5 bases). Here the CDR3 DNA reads TGTGCCAGCAGCGTAGGGGACGGGGTCCGGCAGCCCCAGCATTTT. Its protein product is CASSVGDGVRQPQHF.